This T cell receptor (beta chain) was observed in a study of shared clonotypes between healthy human individuals. Remarks on this clone: The antigen is undetermined.

Recent acute infections and vaccinations were absent in the healthy HIV-negative adult donors. TCRdb keeps only in-frame clones here, not all; method: immunoSEQ multiplex PCR. The sample has millions of clones; around 94% are singletons. General observations from the study: Memory subsets generally showed lower estimated richness than naive subsets.

The germline V gene encodes CDR1 LNHDA and CDR2 SQIVND (reference sequence). With V trimmed by 6 bases and J by 2 bases, 10 bases remained unmatched. This CDR3 region has 16 residues. The chain carries TRBV19 and TRBJ2-3, with 8 bases fitting TRBD2. The TCR sequence derives from a man aged 18 to 35 in good health. Sequencing used naive CD4+ T cells sorted from blood. Subset indicated: CD45RA+ positively selected. The CDR3 DNA is TGTGCCAGTAGCCGTACTAGCGGAGGCGCCACAGATACGCAGTATTTT. Amino acids: CASSRTSGGATDTQYF.